The 28 T cell receptor beta chains below were found in one sample sequenced in a study of breast tumors, draining lymph nodes, adjacent tissues. The lymph nodes were axillary draining lymph nodes from breast cancer patients. TCRdb called the multiplex PCR reads again in MiXCR, with one record for every CDR3 protein. Here the sample spans about 80,000 distinct CDR3 sequences, about 21% being singletons. What was sequenced was axillary lymph node tissue. These receptors were taken from a female donor with breast cancer. Some clones in this sample may be carry-over from other donors' samples.

This clonotype appeared many times. The rearrangement joins TRBV19 to TRBJ2-7; TRBD1 aligns across 7 bases. The CDR3 sequence is 14 residues long. V gave up 1 base and J gave up 3 bases; unmatched junction bases: 3. Per germline, CDR1 LNHDA and CDR2 SQIVND (reference sequence). CDR3 coding DNA: TGTGCCAGTAGTATAGGGGACAGAGGCTACGAGCAGTACTTC. The encoded protein is CASSIGDRGYEQYF.

This clonotype was picked up many times. This chain uses TRBV2 with TRBJ2-7; D may be TRBD1 (5 bases). The V end lost 6 bases, the J end lost 3 bases, and 24 bases lay between the germline ends. Looked up from germline, CDR1 is SNHLY and CDR2 is FYNNEI. The CDR3 is made up of 17 amino acids. The CDR3 loop is CASRATLLQVDNYEQYF. For the CDR3, the DNA is TGTGCCAGCAGGGCTACGCTCCTACAGGTGGATAACTACGAGCAGTACTTC.

On this clonotype: This may arise from a read error, as a much more abundant clone is one base away. This chain links TRBV12-3 or TRBV12-4 with TRBJ1-4; 7 nucleotides match TRBD1. The CDR3 is 14 residues long. CDR3 protein: CASRKGAGGERLFF. CDR3 DNA sequence: TGTGCCAGCAGAAAGGGGGCGGGGGGTGAAAGACTGTTTTTT.

This clonotype was detected ten times or more. The rearrangement links TRBV9 to TRBJ2-7; D is unresolved. CDR1 is SGDLS, CDR2 YYNGEE, per germline. The ends were cut back, 0 bases at V and 2 bases at J, with 9 bases in the middle. CDR3 length: 14 amino acids. The CDR3 DNA sequence: TGTGCCAGCAGCGTAGATATGGGAACCTACGAGCAGTACTTC. Protein product: CASSVDMGTYEQYF.

This clonotype was detected many times. The chain links TRBV19 to TRBJ1-3; D not certain. There are 14 residues in the CDR3. Trimming shortened V by 3 bases and J by 0 bases, and 6 bases separated the two germline ends. Germline CDR1 and CDR2: LNHDA and SQIVND (reference sequence). CDR3 nucleotides: TGTGCCAGTAGTATTGGCAGCTCTGGAAACACCATATATTTT. Its protein is CASSIGSSGNTIYF.

There are many counts of this clonotype. This sequence joins TRBV19 and TRBJ1-6; the D is unclear. The CDR3 is made up of 16 amino acids. The germline V gene encodes CDR1 LNHDA and CDR2 SQIVND (reference sequence). Trimming took off 6 bases at V and 0 bases at J, with 12 bases between the two ends. The CDR3: CASRTKLSSYNSPLHF. DNA for the CDR3: TGTGCCAGTAGGACTAAGCTGAGCTCCTATAATTCACCCCTCCACTTT. Variable domain in full (rest from reference TRBV19 and TRBJ1-6): DGGITQSPKYLFRKEGQNVTLSCEQNLNHDAMYWYRQDPGQGLRLIYYSQIVNDFQKGDIAEGYSVSREKKESFPLTVTSAQKNPTAFYLCASRTKLSSYNSPLHFGNGTRLTVT.

In regard to this clonotype: A read error may explain this, as a much larger clone is one base away. The V gene is TRBV5-1, the J gene TRBJ2-3; D is ambiguous. Germline lookup yields CDR1 SGHRS and CDR2 YFSETQ. The CDR3 has 13 residues. The CDR3 sequence: CASGLAARDTQYF. The CDR3 region has the DNA TGCGCCAGCGGCTTGGCCGCCAGAGATACGCAGTATTTT.

This clonotype was counted many times. The V call is TRBV12-3 or TRBV12-4, the J call TRBJ2-2, with 9 positions matching TRBD1. The CDR3 is made up of 15 amino acids. Germline trimming cut 4 bases from V and 2 bases from J; bases unmatched to any gene: 2. CDR3 amino acids: CASSYRGPNTGELFF. The CDR3 DNA follows: TGTGCCAGCAGTTACAGGGGGCCTAACACCGGGGAGCTGTTTTTT.

CDR3 protein: CASSQDITPWGNEQFF. DNA for the CDR3: TGCGCCAGCAGCCAAGATATTACCCCCTGGGGCAATGAGCAGTTCTTC. V gene TRBV4-1 combines with J gene TRBJ2-1; D gene uncertain. Deletions cut 0 bases from V and 6 bases from J, with 15 bases between. Germline loops: CDR1 MGHRA, CDR2 YSYEKL. The CDR3 covers 16 residues.

This clonotype is medium-sized in the sample. V is TRBV20-1 and J is TRBJ2-3, with 8 nucleotides matching TRBD2. CDR3 length: 13 residues. Germline V lookup: CDR1 DFQATT, CDR2 SNEGSKA (reference sequence). V dropped 4 bases and J dropped 2; count of bases not matched to a gene: 2. In DNA, the CDR3 is TGCAGTGCTATTAGCGGGATCACAGATACGCAGTATTTT. It yields the protein CSAISGITDTQYF.

This clonotype was found many times. The CDR3 reads CASSGGTGTYEQYF. The CDR3 DNA reads TGTGCCAGCAGTGGCGGGACAGGAACCTACGAGCAGTACTTC. The chain is built from TRBV25-1 and TRBJ2-7, with TRBD1 matching over 8 bases. V gave up 4 bases and J gave up 2 bases; unmatched junction bases: 4. The CDR3 spans 14 residues. Germline V gives CDR1 MGHDK, CDR2 SYGVNS.

This clonotype was observed at least ten times. This sequence joins TRBV4-2 and TRBJ2-7, with 11 bases identical to TRBD2. The length of the CDR3 is 16 residues. V was pared by 2 bases and J by 5 bases, with 8 bases of the junction left unmatched. CDR1 is LGHNA, CDR2 YNFKEQ, per germline. Here the CDR3 DNA reads TGTGCCAGCAGCCAATCGACTAGCGGGACCGCTCACGAGCAGTACTTC. Translating it yields CASSQSTSGTAHEQYF.

This clonotype was detected many times. In nucleotides, the CDR3 is TGCAGTGCTAGAGACGGTCAGGCGGTAGATTCACCCCTCCACTTT. This codes for CSARDGQAVDSPLHF. This chain joins TRBV20-1 and TRBJ1-6; no clear D gene. The CDR3 sequence is 15 residues long. V lost 0 bases and J 8 bases, leaving 14 bases between the germline ends. Germline lookup yields CDR1 DFQATT and CDR2 SNEGSKA (reference sequence).

Details on this clonotype: A much larger clone is a single base away; this may be a read error. The conserved phenylalanine or tryptophan normally closing the CDR3 is absent here, so this likely arose from a read error. The chain is built from TRBV10-3 and TRBJ2-6; D is undetermined. Looked up from germline, CDR1 is ENHRY and CDR2 is SYGVKD. This CDR3 is 14 amino acids long. V lost 2 bases, J lost 3 bases, and 5 bases lay in between. CDR3 DNA sequence: TGTGCCATCAGTGAGAGGGTTGGGGCCAACGTCCTGACTTCC. It yields the protein CAISERVGANVLTS.

This clonotype came up many times. The genes are TRBV19 and TRBJ1-5; D uncertain. CDR1 and CDR2 from the germline V gene are LNHDA and SQIVND (reference sequence). The CDR3 length is 14 residues. The V end lost 3 bases, the J end lost 1 base, and 7 bases lay between the germline ends. CDR3 coding DNA: TGTGCCAGTAGTATTTTTGACAGCAATCAGCCCCAGCATTTT. Amino acids: CASSIFDSNQPQHF. Using reference TRBV19 and TRBJ1-5 for the parts outside the CDR3, the full variable domain is DGGITQSPKYLFRKEGQNVTLSCEQNLNHDAMYWYRQDPGQGLRLIYYSQIVNDFQKGDIAEGYSVSREKKESFPLTVTSAQKNPTAFYLCASSIFDSNQPQHFGDGTRLSIL.

This clonotype was detected many times. This chain uses TRBV4-3 with TRBJ2-7; perhaps D is TRBD1 or TRBD2 (5 bases each). V was trimmed by 1 base and J by 0 bases, leaving 16 bases between them. CDR3 length equals 17 residues. Germline CDR1 LGHNA, CDR2 YSLEER. The CDR3 spells CASSQGWIRGRSYEQYF. For the CDR3, the DNA is TGCGCCAGCAGCCAAGGTTGGATCCGGGGCCGCTCCTACGAGCAGTACTTC.

This clonotype occurred many times. The chain combines TRBV30 with TRBJ2-7, with 8 bases identical to TRBD2. V gave up 8 bases and J gave up 6 bases; unmatched junction bases: 9. CDR1 GTSNPN and CDR2 SVGIG come from the germline V gene (reference sequence). This CDR3 has 12 amino acids. The CDR3: CAGSGGSAEQYF. CDR3 coding DNA: TGTGCCGGCTCGGGGGGGAGCGCCGAGCAGTACTTC.

As regards this clonotype: A much bigger clone sits one base away, suggesting this may be a read error. The V and J genes are TRBV20-1 and TRBJ2-3, with D perhaps TRBD1 (5 bases). Germline loops: CDR1 DFQATT, CDR2 SNEGSKA (reference sequence). Trimming stripped 5 bases from V and 11 bases from J, with 26 bases between. This CDR3 has 15 amino acids. DNA for the CDR3: TGCAGTGCTGCATCAGGGTGGCCACAGATAGGTATGCAGTATTTT. This codes for CSAASGWPQIGMQYF.

This clonotype was counted many times. The rearrangement uses TRBV5-1 and TRBJ2-7; 7 bases are shared with TRBD1. From germline, CDR1 is SGHRS and CDR2 YFSETQ. The CDR3 is 14 residues long. V gave up 0 bases and J gave up 6 bases; unmatched junction bases: 6. CDR3 in DNA: TGCGCCAGCAGCTTGGCTTCAGGGGGTAGCGAGCAGTACTTC. It translates to CASSLASGGSEQYF.

This clonotype was counted at least ten times. The V and J genes are TRBV6-2 or TRBV6-3 and TRBJ2-7; TRBD2 agrees at 7 bases. Per germline, CDR1 MNHEY and CDR2 SVGEGT. With 7 bases clipped from V and 3 bases from J, the junction kept 9 bases outside the gene matches. The CDR3 runs to 14 residues. This CDR3 is CASMLAGTNYEQYF. CDR3 coding DNA: TGTGCCAGCATGTTAGCCGGGACTAACTACGAGCAGTACTTC.

This clonotype was picked up many times. V usage is TRBV20-1 and J usage is TRBJ2-1; 14 positions agree with TRBD2. CDR1 is DFQATT, CDR2 SNEGSKA, per germline (reference sequence). CDR3 size: 15 residues. V trimming: 5 bases; J trimming: 7 bases; junction bases outside the gene matches: 7. The CDR3 DNA reads as TGCAGTGCTCCGACTAGCGGGAGGGGCTCTAATGAGCAGTTCTTC. Translated, it gives CSAPTSGRGSNEQFF.

This clonotype was recorded many times. The chain employs TRBV20-1 and TRBJ2-1; no clear D. Germline V CDR1 and CDR2: DFQATT, SNEGSKA (reference sequence). The CDR3 is made up of 12 amino acids. V lost 0 bases and J lost 9, with 9 bases in between. The CDR3 region has the DNA TGCAGTGCTAGAGACCCCTCTTTTGAGCAGTTCTTC. Its protein product is CSARDPSFEQFF.

At least ten counts were recorded for this clonotype. This chain links TRBV4-3 with TRBJ2-3; 9 nucleotides align to TRBD1. Germline V CDR1 and CDR2: LGHNA, YSLEER. The CDR3 spans 18 residues. V shed 1 base and J 4 bases; nucleotides not matched to a gene: 12. The CDR3 region has the DNA TGCGCCAGCAGCCAAGGGGGCTCCGGGACAGGGAGCCCAGATACGCAGTATTTT. Translating gives CASSQGGSGTGSPDTQYF.

Details on this clonotype: Lacking the conserved final phenylalanine or tryptophan, this CDR3 likely reflects a read error. V is TRBV5-6 and J is TRBJ2-3; D not resolved. The CDR3 covers 11 residues. CDR1 SGHDT and CDR2 YYEEEE come from the germline V gene. V dropped 3 bases and J dropped 6 bases, with 5 bases sitting between them. The CDR3 here is CASSSSDTQYL. DNA for the CDR3: TGTGCCAGCAGCTCCTCGGATACGCAGTATCTT.

As for this clonotype: A much larger clone sits a single nucleotide away, making a read error possible. This chain uses TRBV12-3 or TRBV12-4 with TRBJ2-1; D is possibly TRBD1 or TRBD2 (6 bases each). The CDR3 is made up of 14 amino acids. V dropped 8 bases and J dropped 10 bases, with 21 bases sitting between them. CDR3 amino acids: CASGQQGGVGEQFF. DNA for the CDR3: TGTGCCAGCGGTCAACAGGGAGGAGTTGGGGAGCAGTTCTTC.

This clonotype was counted many times. This chain uses TRBV7-9 with TRBJ2-7; no firm D call. Germline assignment: CDR1 SEHNR and CDR2 FQNEAQ (reference sequence). Between the trimmed V and J ends, which lost 5 bases and 3 bases, there was a span of 11 bases. This CDR3 contains 13 residues. The CDR3 reads CASSGRPYYEQYF. CDR3 sequence (DNA): TGTGCCAGCAGCGGCCGCCCGTACTACGAGCAGTACTTC.

Comments on this clonotype: A much larger clone differs by one base, so this may be a read error. The chain joins TRBV5-1 to TRBJ2-2; tentatively, D is TRBD2 (6 bases). The V and J ends lost 4 bases and 4 bases respectively, with 11 bases between them. The CDR3 length is 14 residues. Germline V CDR1 and CDR2: SGHRS, YFSETQ. In nucleotides, the CDR3 is TGCGCCAGCAGCATCGGGACTCCCACCGGGGAGCTGTTTTTT. Translated: CASSIGTPTGELFF.

This clonotype was found many times. This sequence joins TRBV7-9 and TRBJ1-4, with D maybe TRBD1 (6 bases). CDR1 is SEHNR, CDR2 FQNEAQ, per germline (reference sequence). Trimming took 4 bases from V and 4 from J, leaving 13 bases between them. The CDR3 is made up of 15 amino acids. DNA for the CDR3: TGTGCCAGCAGCTCTTGGGGGCAGGATAATGAAAAACTGTTTTTT. As protein: CASSSWGQDNEKLFF. Full variable domain (remainder filled in from reference TRBV7-9 and TRBJ1-4): DTGVSQNPRHKITKRGQNVTFRCDPISEHNRLYWYRQTLGQGPEFLTYFQNEAQLEKSRLLSDRFSAERPKGSFSTLEIQRTEQGDSAMYLCASSSWGQDNEKLFFGSGTQLSVL.